The TCR beta chain under discussion was sequenced for a study of T cell responses to AZD1222 COVID-19 vaccine. Notes on the study in general: Increases in Spike-specific TCR breadth and depth were seen after two AZD1222 doses. Baseline seropositives among AZD1222 recipients totaled only five or six.

This clone was counted many times. Its matching antigen is unknown. Measured with immunoSEQ multiplex PCR; TCRdb has only the in-frame clones, and not every one. Of over 150,000 clones listed, roughly nine tenths are singletons. There are 16 residues in the CDR3. CDR1 is MNHEY and CDR2 is SVGAGI in the germline V gene. V lost 3 bases to trimming and J lost 8 bases; unmatched junction nucleotides: 15. This specimen consisted of peripheral blood, obtained on day 0 of AZD1222 vaccination. The sequence derives from an adult in good health. V gene TRBV6-5 combines with J gene TRBJ1-1, with TRBD1 matching 7 bases. The CDR3 region is CASSYMQGGGWSEAFF. The CDR3 nucleotides read TGTGCCAGCAGTTATATGCAGGGGGGAGGGTGGTCCGAAGCTTTCTTT.